Reported below is one T cell receptor beta chain. The antigen remains unidentified. From the reads, TCRdb called clonotypes with MiXCR, one entry per CDR3 protein. The data contain about 900,000 distinct CDR3 sequences, about a third of them seen just once; the ten biggest clones take up about 14%. This specimen belongs to a study of T cell repertoires in cytomegalovirus infection. Study-wide background: Selection of CMV epitopes for the study included recently identified HLA-C-restricted and well-studied HLA-B-restricted ones.

From germline, CDR1 is MNHEY and CDR2 SVGAGI. Trimming removed 2 bases from V and 3 bases from J, with 22 bases in between. CDR3 length: 18 amino acids. Study-wide findings and caveats: Summed public TCR beta family frequency identified CMV carriers bearing the relevant HLA. Ex vivo responses were dominated by HLA-C-restricted CMV-specific TCR beta clonotypes.

Sequencing was performed on cultured CD8+ T cells from PBMCs, taken from culture after CMV antigen stimulation. This TCR derives from a human donor in good health (CMV status not recorded). Some clones in this sample may be carry-over from other donors' samples. The gene calls are TRBV6-5 and TRBJ1-2; a weak D match, TRBD1 (5 bases). CDR3 DNA sequence: TGTGCCAGCAGTTACGAACCTGGTGGGGCAACGGGATACTATGGCTACACCTTC. Encoded protein: CASSYEPGGATGYYGYTF.